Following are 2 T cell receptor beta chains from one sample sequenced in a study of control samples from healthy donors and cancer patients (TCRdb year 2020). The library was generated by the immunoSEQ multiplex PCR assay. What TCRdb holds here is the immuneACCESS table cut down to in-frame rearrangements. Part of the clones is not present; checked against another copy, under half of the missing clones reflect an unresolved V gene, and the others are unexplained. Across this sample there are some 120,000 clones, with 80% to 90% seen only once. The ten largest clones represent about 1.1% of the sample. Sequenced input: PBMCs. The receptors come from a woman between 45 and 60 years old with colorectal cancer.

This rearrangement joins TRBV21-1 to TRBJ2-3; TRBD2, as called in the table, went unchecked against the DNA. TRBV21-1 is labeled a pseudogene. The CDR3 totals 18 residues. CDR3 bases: TGTGCCAGCAGGCTCGCACGAACTAGCGGAACCCAACGGGATACGCAGTATTTT. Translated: CASRLARTSGTQRDTQYF.

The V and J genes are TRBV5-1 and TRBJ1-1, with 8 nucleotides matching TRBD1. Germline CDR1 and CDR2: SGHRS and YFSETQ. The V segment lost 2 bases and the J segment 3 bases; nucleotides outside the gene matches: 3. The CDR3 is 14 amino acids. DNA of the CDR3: TGCGCCAGCAGCTTAAACAGGGGGGACACTGAAGCTTTCTTT. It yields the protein CASSLNRGDTEAFF.